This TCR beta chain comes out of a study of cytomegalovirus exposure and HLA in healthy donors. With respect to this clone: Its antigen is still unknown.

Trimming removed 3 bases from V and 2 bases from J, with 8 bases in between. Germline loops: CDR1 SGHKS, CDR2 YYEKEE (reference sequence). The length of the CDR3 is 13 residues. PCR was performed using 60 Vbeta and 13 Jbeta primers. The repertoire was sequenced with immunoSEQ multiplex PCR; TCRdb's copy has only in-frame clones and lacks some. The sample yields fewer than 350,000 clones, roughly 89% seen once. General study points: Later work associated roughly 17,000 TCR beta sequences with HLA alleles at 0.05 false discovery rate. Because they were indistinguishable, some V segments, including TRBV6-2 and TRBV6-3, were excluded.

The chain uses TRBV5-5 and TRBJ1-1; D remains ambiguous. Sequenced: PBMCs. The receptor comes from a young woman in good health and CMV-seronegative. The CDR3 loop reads CASSSSLNTEAFF. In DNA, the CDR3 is TGTGCCAGCAGCTCTTCGTTAAACACTGAAGCTTTCTTT.